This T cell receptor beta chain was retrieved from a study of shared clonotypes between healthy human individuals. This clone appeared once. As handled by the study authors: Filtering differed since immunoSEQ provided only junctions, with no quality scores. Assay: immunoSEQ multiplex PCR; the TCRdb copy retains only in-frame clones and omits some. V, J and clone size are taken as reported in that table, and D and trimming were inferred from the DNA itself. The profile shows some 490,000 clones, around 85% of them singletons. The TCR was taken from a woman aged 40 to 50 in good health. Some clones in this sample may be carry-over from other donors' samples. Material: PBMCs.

In DNA form, the CDR3 reads TGCAGCGTTGAAGGGTCAGGGAGAGAGACCCAGTACTTC. Residues: CSVEGSGRETQYF. The rearrangement uses TRBV29-1 and TRBJ2-5; D tentatively fits TRBD1 or TRBD2 (5 bases each). CDR3 size: 13 residues. Germline loops: CDR1 SQVTM, CDR2 ANQGSEA. V gave up 1 base and J gave up 4 bases, with 10 bases separating them.